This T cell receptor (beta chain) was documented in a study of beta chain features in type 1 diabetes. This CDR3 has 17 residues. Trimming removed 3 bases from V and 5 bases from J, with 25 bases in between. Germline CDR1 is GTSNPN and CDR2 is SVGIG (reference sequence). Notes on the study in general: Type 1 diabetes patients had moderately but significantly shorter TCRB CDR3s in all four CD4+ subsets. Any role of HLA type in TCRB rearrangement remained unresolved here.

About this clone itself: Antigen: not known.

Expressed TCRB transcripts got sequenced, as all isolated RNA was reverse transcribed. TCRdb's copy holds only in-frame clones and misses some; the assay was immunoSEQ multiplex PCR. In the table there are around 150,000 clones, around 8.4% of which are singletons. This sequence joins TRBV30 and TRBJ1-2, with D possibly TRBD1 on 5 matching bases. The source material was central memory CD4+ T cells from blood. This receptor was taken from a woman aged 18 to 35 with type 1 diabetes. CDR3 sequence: CAWRRGLLFLERYGYTF. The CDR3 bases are TGTGCCTGGAGAAGGGGACTTCTATTCCTGGAGCGTTATGGCTACACCTTC.